This T cell receptor beta chain was sequenced for a study of T cell responses to AZD1222 COVID-19 vaccine. Study outcomes and limitations: It was only after the peak T cell response that any repertoires were sampled. Clonal diversity was possibly underestimated; the donors were predominantly white British and more often female.

Comments on this clone: Its cognate antigen is unknown.

The V end lost 4 bases, the J end lost 3 bases, and 12 bases lay between the germline ends. Germline V gene sequence: CDR1 KGHDR, CDR2 SFDVKD. This CDR3 has 15 amino acids. Assay: immunoSEQ multiplex PCR; the TCRdb copy retains only in-frame clones and omits some. Of more than 100,000 clones listed, around 87% were seen once; the top ten hold 1.5%. This sequence joins TRBV24-1 and TRBJ2-1, with D uncertain. The sequence was obtained from an adult in good health. Source: peripheral blood, taken on day 0 of AZD1222 vaccination. The CDR3 reads CATSDARLLYNEQFF. In nucleotides, the CDR3 is TGTGCCACCAGTGACGCACGGCTCCTCTACAATGAGCAGTTCTTC.